What follows is one T cell receptor (beta chain) and its context. V lost 2 bases and J 0 bases, leaving 8 bases between the germline ends. Germline CDR1 SGHDN, CDR2 FVKESK. The CDR3 has 15 amino acids. The data were obtained in a study of blood T cell repertoires in COVID-19. Data came from immunoSEQ multiplex PCR; TCRdb stores just in-frame clones and leaves some out. The table lists around 89,000 clones, approximately 88% of them singletons, with under 0.6% in the top ten. Material: peripheral blood. The gene calls are TRBV14 and TRBJ1-3; D unclear. This receptor was taken from a man in his fifties or sixties with acute or convalescent COVID-19. CDR3 amino acids: CASSQLRSSGNTIYF. The DNA of the CDR3 is TGTGCCAGCAGCCAATTGAGGTCCTCTGGAAACACCATATATTTT.